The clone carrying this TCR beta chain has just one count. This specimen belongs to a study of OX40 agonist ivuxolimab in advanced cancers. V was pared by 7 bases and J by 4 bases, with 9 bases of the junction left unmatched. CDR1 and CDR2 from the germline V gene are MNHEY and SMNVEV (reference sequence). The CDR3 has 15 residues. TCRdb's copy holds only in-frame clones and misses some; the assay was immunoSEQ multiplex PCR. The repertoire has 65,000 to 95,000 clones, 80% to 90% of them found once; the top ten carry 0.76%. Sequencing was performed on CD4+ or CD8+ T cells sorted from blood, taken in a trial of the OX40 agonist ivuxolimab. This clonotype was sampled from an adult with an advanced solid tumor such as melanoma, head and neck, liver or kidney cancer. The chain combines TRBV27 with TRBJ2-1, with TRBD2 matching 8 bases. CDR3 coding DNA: TGTGCCAGCATGATCGTCACTAGCGGATACAATGAGCAGTTCTTC. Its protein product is CASMIVTSGYNEQFF.